This passage covers 6 T cell receptor beta chains from one sample sequenced in a study of technical replicates of blood from a few donors. Only in-frame clones appear in the TCRdb table, and some are missing; sequencing was by immunoSEQ multiplex PCR. This repertoire shows approximately 99,000 clones, approximately 96% found once; its top ten account for roughly 0.33%. Sequencing was done on a sample of T cells isolated from PBMCs. The receptors derive from a human donor in good health.

The rearrangement joins TRBV7-2 to TRBJ2-7; D perhaps matches TRBD2 (6 bases). Germline CDR1 and CDR2: SGHTA and FQGNSA. The CDR3 covers 14 residues. Deletions cut 4 bases from V and 2 bases from J, with 12 bases between. CDR3 sequence reads: CASSSVGGTYEQYF. The CDR3 coding sequence is TGTGCCAGCAGCTCTGTTGGGGGGACCTACGAGCAGTACTTC.

This clone was seen once. The chain employs TRBV11-3 and TRBJ2-1; maybe TRBD2 (6 bases). This CDR3 region has 15 residues. Germline V gene sequence: CDR1 SGHNT, CDR2 YENEEA. V lost 4 bases and J lost 2, with 12 bases in between. This CDR3 is CASSSPGLTYNEQFF. The CDR3 DNA sequence: TGTGCCAGCAGCTCCCCGGGACTCACCTACAATGAGCAGTTCTTC.

V is TRBV5-1 and J is TRBJ1-3; 8 nucleotides agree with TRBD1. Germline V gene data show CDR1 as SGHRS and CDR2 as YFSETQ. V was clipped by 5 bases and J by 6 bases; unmatched bases: 10. The CDR3 is made up of 15 amino acids. The CDR3 reads CASRPWTGRENTIYF. The CDR3 region has the DNA TGCGCCAGCAGACCATGGACAGGGAGGGAAAACACCATATATTTT.

The genes are TRBV28 and TRBJ2-1; D remains ambiguous. V lost 6 bases, J lost 2 bases, and 11 bases lay in between. CDR3 length equals 14 residues. The germline V gene has CDR1 MDHEN and CDR2 SYDVKM. CDR3 amino acids: CASSQFAAYNEQFF. The CDR3 region has the DNA TGTGCCAGCAGCCAGTTTGCGGCCTACAATGAGCAGTTCTTC.

The chain couples TRBV21-1 to TRBJ2-7; TRBD1, the table's D call, lacks a check against the DNA. TRBV21-1 is termed a pseudogene. The CDR3 is made up of 13 amino acids. Here the CDR3 reads CARMSRGAYEQYF. The CDR3 nucleotides are TGTGCCAGGATGAGCAGGGGGGCTTACGAGCAGTACTTC.

This clone came up once. The chain recombines TRBV25-1 with TRBJ1-4; no definite D call. CDR3 length: 14 residues. Germline V CDR1 and CDR2: MGHDK, SYGVNS. The ends were cut back, 4 bases at V and 6 bases at J, with 12 bases in the middle. CDR3 nucleotide sequence: TGTGCCAGCAGTGCCCCAGGAGGCTATGAAAAACTGTTTTTT. It specifies CASSAPGGYEKLFF.